What follows are 27 T cell receptor beta chains derived from one specimen sequenced in a study of shared clonotypes between healthy human individuals. The protocol was immunoSEQ multiplex PCR, while the TCRdb copy is restricted to in-frame clones and leaves out a portion. The sample includes millions of clones, approximately 95% of them seen just once. Sequenced: naive CD4+ T cells from PBMCs. The subset was: CD45RA+ positively selected. The receptors were gathered from a man aged 18 to 29 in good health. Some clones in this sample may be carry-over from other donors' samples.

V is TRBV18 and J is TRBJ1-1; D is unresolved. The V end lost 2 bases, the J end lost 1 base, and 14 bases lay between the germline ends. The germline V gene has CDR1 KGHSH and CDR2 LQKENI. CDR3 length equals 16 residues. The CDR3 here is CASSPMGLTGNTEAFF. Here the CDR3 DNA reads TGTGCCAGCTCACCAATGGGTCTCACCGGGAACACTGAAGCTTTCTTT.

The chain carries TRBV28 and TRBJ1-4, with D unclear. The CDR3 contains 12 residues. Germline CDR1 and CDR2: MDHEN and SYDVKM. Trimming removed 7 bases from V and 5 bases from J, with 8 bases in between. The CDR3 spells CASKVQNEKLFF. The DNA of the CDR3 is TGTGCCAGCAAAGTACAGAATGAAAAACTGTTTTTT. Full variable domain (remainder filled in from reference TRBV28 and TRBJ1-4): DVKVTQSSRYLVKRTGEKVFLECVQDMDHENMFWYRQDPGLGLRLIYFSYDVKMKEKGDIPEGYSVSREKKERFSLILESASTNQTSMYLCASKVQNEKLFFGSGTQLSVL.

V gene TRBV7-6 combines with J gene TRBJ1-4; the match to TRBD1 covers 7 bases. Trimming cost V 0 bases and J 6 bases; bases outside gene matches: 4. The CDR3 runs to 15 residues. Germline CDR1 SGHVS, CDR2 FNYEAQ. CDR3 sequence (DNA): TGTGCCAGCAGCTTAGCGGGGACAGAACATGAAAAACTGTTTTTT. It encodes CASSLAGTEHEKLFF.

This chain links TRBV10-2 with TRBJ2-7, with 11 bases aligning to TRBD2. CDR3 length: 15 amino acids. Trimming cost V 6 bases and J 2 bases; bases outside gene matches: 6. Germline V gene lookup returns CDR1 WSHSY and CDR2 SAAADI. Here the CDR3 DNA reads TGCGCCAGCAGCAGACTAGCGGGGACGACCTACGAGCAGTACTTC. Protein sequence: CASSRLAGTTYEQYF.

This clone appeared once. The chain joins TRBV28 to TRBJ2-1; TRBD2 is a possible D gene (7 bases). V lost 4 bases and J lost 9, with 19 bases in between. The CDR3 runs to 15 residues. CDR1 and CDR2 from the germline V gene are MDHEN and SYDVKM. As DNA, the CDR3 is TGTGCCAGCAGTTCTGCCGGGGCAGGGGAGGGTGAGCAGTTCTTC. Protein sequence: CASSSAGAGEGEQFF.

The V call is TRBV5-5, the J call TRBJ1-2; TRBD1 matches at 9 bases. V was clipped by 3 bases and J by 8 bases; unmatched bases: 5. The CDR3 runs to 13 residues. Germline V gives CDR1 SGHKS, CDR2 YYEKEE (reference sequence). The DNA for the CDR3 is TGTGCCAGCAGCTGGGACAGGGCAGGGGGCTACACCTTC. Translating gives CASSWDRAGGYTF.

V usage is TRBV28 and J usage is TRBJ1-5; 9 positions match TRBD1. Germline lookup yields CDR1 MDHEN and CDR2 SYDVKM. The CDR3 has 13 amino acids. J lost 7 bases, V lost 6 bases, and 4 bases had no gene match. CDR3 protein: CASRSQGAQPQHF. CDR3 DNA sequence: TGTGCCAGCAGATCACAGGGGGCGCAGCCCCAGCATTTT.

This clone was recorded only once. CDR3 nucleotide sequence: TGTGCCAGCAGCTTGGGTTTGGGGGAGGCTTACAATGAGCAGTTCTTC. Amino acid sequence: CASSLGLGEAYNEQFF. This chain joins TRBV5-4 and TRBJ2-1; a possible D gene is TRBD2 (6 bases). Germline V gene lookup returns CDR1 SGHNT and CDR2 YYREEE (reference sequence). Trimming removed 0 bases at V and 4 bases at J, with 14 bases between. The CDR3 consists of 16 residues.

The CDR3 loop reads CASSFGQVLFF. The CDR3, as DNA: TGTGCCAGCAGCTTTGGACAAGTGCTGTTTTTT. The chain recombines TRBV7-9 with TRBJ2-2; weak D call: TRBD1 (5 bases). The CDR3 is made up of 11 amino acids. V was shortened by 3 bases and J by 13 bases, with 9 bases between the two germline ends. Germline CDR1 and CDR2: SEHNR and FQNEAQ (reference sequence).

The chain uses TRBV5-1 and TRBJ1-2; unclear D gene. Looked up from germline, CDR1 is SGHRS and CDR2 is YFSETQ. V lost 2 bases and J lost 4, with 9 bases in between. The CDR3 is 13 residues long. The CDR3 bases are TGCGCCAGCAGCTTCGTACGGGGCTATGGCTACACCTTC. It encodes CASSFVRGYGYTF. The variable domain in full, with the rest retrieved from reference TRBV5-1 and TRBJ1-2, is KAGVTQTPRYLIKTRGQQVTLSCSPISGHRSVSWYQQTPGQGLQFLFEYFSETQRNKGNFPGRFSGRQFSNSRSEMNVSTLELGDSALYLCASSFVRGYGYTFGSGTRLTVV.

The chain uses TRBV28 and TRBJ1-2, with TRBD1 as a possible D gene (5 bases). The ends were cut back, 6 bases at V and 8 bases at J, with 22 bases in the middle. There are 15 residues in the CDR3. Per germline, CDR1 MDHEN and CDR2 SYDVKM. In DNA form, the CDR3 reads TGTGCCAGCAGCCCAGTGGGGGGTCTAGGGCCGGGCTACACCTTC. This translates into CASSPVGGLGPGYTF.

This rearrangement joins TRBV9 to TRBJ2-7; 7 bases are shared with TRBD1. From germline, CDR1 is SGDLS and CDR2 YYNGEE. Unmatched junction bases numbered 11, after V lost 4 bases and J lost 1 base. This CDR3 has 16 amino acids. The CDR3, as DNA: TGTGCCAGCAGCCCCCGGGGACAGTCTTTTTCCTACGAGCAGTACTTC. Its protein is CASSPRGQSFSYEQYF.

The J gene is TRBJ2-7, the V gene TRBV28; D is perhaps TRBD2 (5 bases). V dropped 6 bases and J dropped 2 bases, with 17 bases sitting between them. Germline CDR1 reads MDHEN; CDR2 reads SYDVKM. The CDR3 runs 15 residues. In DNA, the CDR3 is TGTGCCAGCAGCCTGGGCGGAGGAGCCCCCTACGAGCAGTACTTC. Amino acid sequence: CASSLGGGAPYEQYF.

This rearrangement joins TRBV7-9 to TRBJ2-7; unclear D gene. Trimming cost V 0 bases and J 12 bases, with 21 bases left between them. CDR1 SEHNR and CDR2 FQNEAQ come from the germline V gene (reference sequence). The CDR3 is 15 amino acids. CDR3 sequence (DNA): TGTGCCAGCAGCTTAGCGGGCCGGTATGACGTGAGGTTGTACTTC. The encoded protein is CASSLAGRYDVRLYF.

This clone was recorded once. The V gene is TRBV28, the J gene TRBJ2-1; maybe TRBD2 (6 bases). Trimming removed 5 bases from V and 6 bases from J, with 17 bases in between. CDR1 MDHEN and CDR2 SYDVKM come from the germline V gene. The CDR3 is 15 amino acids. As DNA, the CDR3 is TGTGCCAGCAGTACGCCCCCCGGGGGTGCCAATGAGCAGTTCTTC. Translating it yields CASSTPPGGANEQFF. The complete variable domain, with remaining parts taken from reference TRBV28 and TRBJ2-1, reads DVKVTQSSRYLVKRTGEKVFLECVQDMDHENMFWYRQDPGLGLRLIYFSYDVKMKEKGDIPEGYSVSREKKERFSLILESASTNQTSMYLCASSTPPGGANEQFFGPGTRLTVL.

The V call is TRBV28, the J call TRBJ1-1, with a tentative D call TRBD1 (5 bases). Trimming stripped 8 bases from V and 3 bases from J, with 16 bases between. Per the germline V gene, CDR1 is MDHEN and CDR2 is SYDVKM. CDR3 size: 14 residues. CDR3 sequence: CASYLIGGYTEAFF. The CDR3 nucleotides read TGTGCCAGCTATCTCATCGGGGGGTACACTGAAGCTTTCTTT. Looking up the rest from reference TRBV28 and TRBJ1-1 gives the full variable domain: DVKVTQSSRYLVKRTGEKVFLECVQDMDHENMFWYRQDPGLGLRLIYFSYDVKMKEKGDIPEGYSVSREKKERFSLILESASTNQTSMYLCASYLIGGYTEAFFGQGTRLTVV.

Details on this clone: An end of the junction does not agree with germline; a read error may underlie this. Other DNA sequences in this sample translate to the same CDR3. The chain joins TRBV29-1 to TRBJ1-2; D might be TRBD1 (6 bases). CDR3 size: 12 residues. Germline lookup yields CDR1 SQVTM and CDR2 ANQGSEA. CDR3 loop: CSVEGQGHGYTF. CDR3 DNA sequence: TGCAGCGTGGAAGGGCAGGGGCATGGCTACACCTTC.

The chain is built from TRBV29-1 and TRBJ2-5, with 10 bases fitting TRBD1. The length of the CDR3 is 13 residues. In germline, CDR1 is SQVTM, CDR2 ANQGSEA. After removal of 7 bases from V and 5 bases from J, the junction contained 7 bases not matched to a gene. The CDR3 loop reads CSGLTGGEETQYF. CDR3 DNA sequence: TGCAGCGGCCTGACAGGGGGCGAGGAGACCCAGTACTTC.

This chain connects TRBV18 to TRBJ1-4; 8 bases map to TRBD1. The V and J ends lost 4 bases and 5 bases, in that order; junction bases with no gene match: 3. This CDR3 spans 14 amino acids. Germline assignment: CDR1 KGHSH and CDR2 LQKENI. CDR3 sequence reads: CASSRQGANEKLFF. The CDR3, as DNA: TGTGCCAGCTCACGTCAGGGGGCGAATGAAAAACTGTTTTTT.

Notes on this clone: Other nucleotide sequences in the sample specify the same CDR3. The chain combines TRBV9 with TRBJ2-3; 8 nucleotides agree with TRBD2. Germline CDR1 SGDLS, CDR2 YYNGEE. Unmatched junction bases numbered 5, after V lost 3 bases and J lost 2 bases. CDR3 length equals 15 residues. Here the CDR3 DNA reads TGTGCCAGCAGCGGGACTAGCTCTTCCACAGATACGCAGTATTTT. This encodes CASSGTSSSTDTQYF.

The chain is built from TRBV28 and TRBJ2-3; TRBD2 might be the D (6 bases). This CDR3 region has 14 residues. The V end lost 3 bases, the J end lost 8 bases, and 15 bases lay between the germline ends. The V gene's germline CDR1 is MDHEN and CDR2 SYDVKM. This chain's CDR3 is CASSLDYGFGTQYF. As DNA, the CDR3 is TGTGCCAGCAGTTTGGACTATGGTTTCGGTACGCAGTATTTT.

The chain carries TRBV9 and TRBJ2-5; D is undetermined. Germline V gene lookup returns CDR1 SGDLS and CDR2 YYNGEE. The CDR3 has 16 amino acids. V lost 0 bases, J lost 4 bases, and 16 bases lay in between. CDR3 DNA sequence: TGTGCCAGCAGCGTAGCCCCCGGACCCCCCCCAGAGACCCAGTACTTC. Protein sequence: CASSVAPGPPPETQYF.

The rearrangement joins TRBV28 to TRBJ1-2; D is unresolved. Germline V gives CDR1 MDHEN, CDR2 SYDVKM. This CDR3 spans 12 amino acids. Trimming stripped 7 bases from V and 7 bases from J, with 13 bases between. CDR3: CASTGSYSGYTF. The CDR3 region has the DNA TGTGCCAGCACGGGGAGCTATAGTGGCTACACCTTC.

The CDR3 here is CASSTTGPPAETQYF. CDR3 coding DNA: TGTGCCAGCAGCACGACCGGGCCCCCGGCCGAGACCCAGTACTTC. This rearrangement joins TRBV7-6 to TRBJ2-5, with unresolved D. Germline V gene sequence: CDR1 SGHVS, CDR2 FNYEAQ. With 5 bases removed from V and 5 bases from J, the gap between germline ends came to 18 bases. The CDR3 loop spans 15 amino acids.

V and J are TRBV5-1 and TRBJ1-1; TRBD1 aligns across 8 bases. V was pared by 4 bases and J by 7 bases, with 12 bases of the junction left unmatched. Germline V lookup: CDR1 SGHRS, CDR2 YFSETQ. The CDR3 loop spans 15 amino acids. For the CDR3, the DNA is TGCGCCAGCAGCAAGGGGACAGGAGACCTTAATGAAGCTTTCTTT. Its translation: CASSKGTGDLNEAFF.

This sequence joins TRBV19 and TRBJ2-1; 10 bases fit TRBD2. This CDR3 is 16 amino acids long. Trimming removed 5 bases from V and 2 bases from J; junction bases left unmatched: 6. CDR1 is LNHDA and CDR2 is SQIVND in the germline V gene (reference sequence). The CDR3: CASSSRSGRAYNEQFF. Written as DNA, the CDR3 is TGTGCCAGTAGTTCAAGAAGCGGGAGGGCCTACAATGAGCAGTTCTTC.

The V call is TRBV2, the J call TRBJ1-1; D is unresolved. The germline V and J ends were trimmed by 0 bases and 0 bases, with 14 bases remaining between them. The CDR3 is made up of 17 amino acids. Germline assignment: CDR1 SNHLY and CDR2 FYNNEI. As DNA, the CDR3 is TGTGCCAGCAGTGAAGCGCTTCATAGACAAATGAACACTGAAGCTTTCTTT. It specifies CASSEALHRQMNTEAFF.